The clone carrying this T cell receptor beta chain was seen a handful of times. Its antigen is undetermined. The data derive from a study of T-cell memory formation after mild COVID-19. Constant-segment primers were used for 5'RACE, and the resulting TCR alpha and TCR beta cDNA libraries carried sample barcodes and UMIs. MiXCR, applied by TCRdb to the 5' RACE reads, yields one record per CDR3 protein. The profile shows tens of thousands of distinct CDR3 sequences, approximately 9% of them singletons. Whole-study findings and limits: Largely, contracting CD4+ clones fell within CM and EM, and contracting CD8+ clones within EMRA. The authors did not confirm SARS-CoV-2 specificity of second-wave clones peaking day 37. Contracting clones, day 15 to 85, had balanced CD4/CD8, and later expanders favored CD4+.

This CDR3 is 15 amino acids long. V was trimmed by 0 bases and J by 7 bases, leaving 15 bases between them. CDR1 and CDR2 (germline): LGHNA, YSLEER. The sequenced sample consisted of PBMCs or a T cell subset sorted from them (not recorded which). This chain links TRBV4-3 with TRBJ1-2; the D is unclear. This receptor was obtained from an adult woman who had mild COVID-19 (a few samples of this study predate the infection). Cell type and time point are not known. This CDR3 reads CASSQENSGLRGYTF. The CDR3 DNA sequence: TGCGCCAGCAGCCAAGAAAATTCTGGACTTCGTGGCTACACCTTC.